The count of the clone carrying this TCR beta chain is one. The data are from a study of blood T cell repertoires in COVID-19. For the study at large: Sites in the United States, Italy and Spain provided acute and convalescent COVID-19 samples. The cDNA or gDNA used as material had been derived from T cells, B-cell-depleted T cells, or PBMCs.

In the authors' methods: From reference gene primer amplification, estimates of nucleated cell counts were derived. This table comes from immunoSEQ multiplex PCR, and its TCRdb copy is limited to in-frame clones, with some not included. V, J and clone size are those of that table, while D and trimming were read from the DNA. This table holds 130,000 to 150,000 clones, around 87% found once. The germline V gene has CDR1 MDHEN and CDR2 SYDVKM. The CDR3 is 16 residues long. J was trimmed by 3 bases and V by 2 bases; bases with no gene match: 6. The chain employs TRBV28 and TRBJ1-5; the match to TRBD1 covers 8 bases. Material for sequencing was peripheral blood. The sequence was obtained from a man at least 80 years old with acute or convalescent COVID-19. CDR3 amino acids: CASSLRQGTINQPQHF. The CDR3 nucleotides are TGTGCCAGCAGTTTAAGACAGGGGACGATCAATCAGCCCCAGCATTTT.